These 21 T cell receptor beta chains were sequenced from one sample in a study of OX40 agonist ivuxolimab in advanced cancers. TCRdb keeps only in-frame clones here, not all; method: immunoSEQ multiplex PCR. Counted here are 95,000 to 150,000 clones, around 93% occurring once; the ten biggest clones make up more than 0.7%. Sequenced material: CD4+ or CD8+ T cells sorted from blood, taken in a trial of the OX40 agonist ivuxolimab. These receptor sequences come from an adult with an advanced solid tumor such as melanoma, head and neck, liver or kidney cancer.

This chain joins TRBV9 and TRBJ2-2; D is unresolved. The CDR3 spans 13 residues. From germline, CDR1 is SGDLS and CDR2 YYNGEE. V lost 0 bases and J 4 bases, leaving 4 bases between the germline ends. In nucleotides, the CDR3 is TGTGCCAGCAGCGTAGGCATCACCGGGGAGCTGTTTTTT. This codes for CASSVGITGELFF.

The chain combines TRBV28 with TRBJ1-1; TRBD1 is a possible D gene (5 bases). The CDR3 covers 12 residues. The V gene lost 2 bases and the J gene lost 7 bases, with 8 bases spanning the gap. Germline CDR1 MDHEN, CDR2 SYDVKM. In DNA form, the CDR3 reads TGTGCCAGCAGTTTACCGACAGTTGAAGCTTTCTTT. Its translation: CASSLPTVEAFF.

The rearrangement joins TRBV5-1 to TRBJ2-3; D may be TRBD2 (5 bases). The CDR3 totals 15 residues. Germline V gene sequence: CDR1 SGHRS, CDR2 YFSETQ. V was shortened by 2 bases and J by 0 bases, with 10 bases between the two germline ends. CDR3 in DNA: TGCGCCAGCAGCTTTATGGCGGGTAGCACAGATACGCAGTATTTT. Encoded protein: CASSFMAGSTDTQYF.

This clone has only a few counts. The chain uses TRBV10-3 and TRBJ2-7, with D possibly TRBD1 on 6 matching bases. CDR3 length equals 15 residues. The germline V and J ends were trimmed by 10 bases and 5 bases, with 24 bases remaining between them. CDR1 ENHRY and CDR2 SYGVKD come from the germline V gene. CDR3 residues: CATEDRRRGTDEQYF. Here the CDR3 DNA reads TGTGCCACCGAGGACCGTCGCAGGGGAACCGACGAGCAGTACTTC.

The CDR3 is CASSEYGYSMNTEAFF. For the CDR3, the DNA is TGTGCCAGCAGTGAATACGGGTACTCAATGAACACTGAAGCTTTCTTT. This chain joins TRBV6-1 and TRBJ1-1; D unresolved. V lost 2 bases and J lost 0, with 13 bases in between. The germline V gene encodes CDR1 MNHNS and CDR2 SASEGT. This CDR3 is built from 16 residues.

This sequence joins TRBV13 and TRBJ1-1; D uncertain. The CDR3 is made up of 13 amino acids. Trimming removed 5 bases at V and 3 bases at J, with 10 bases between. Germline V gives CDR1 PRHDT, CDR2 FYEKMQ (reference sequence). Here the CDR3 DNA reads TGTGCCAGCAGCCCTCGGGGTGACACTGAAGCTTTCTTT. It is translated as CASSPRGDTEAFF.

This clone is a singleton in its sample. This chain links TRBV28 with TRBJ2-3; 8 nucleotides match TRBD2. Losses at the gene ends were 6 bases for V and 2 bases for J; bases not matched to a gene: 10. CDR1 and CDR2 from the germline V gene are MDHEN and SYDVKM. The CDR3 runs 16 residues. As DNA, the CDR3 is TGTGCCAGCAGCTTCGAGAGCGGGAGAACCACAGATACGCAGTATTTT. Its protein is CASSFESGRTTDTQYF.

The J gene is TRBJ2-2, the V gene TRBV9; D is unclear. Germline CDR1 SGDLS, CDR2 YYNGEE. The CDR3 has 13 amino acids. With 0 bases removed from V and 5 bases from J, the gap between germline ends came to 5 bases. DNA of the CDR3: TGTGCCAGCAGCGTAGGGCTTACCGGGGAGCTGTTTTTT. Its translation is CASSVGLTGELFF. Based on the CDR3 plus reference TRBV9 and TRBJ2-2, the full variable domain is DSGVTQTPKHLITATGQRVTLRCSPRSGDLSVYWYQQSLDQGLQFLIQYYNGEERAKGNILERFSAQQFPDLHSELNLSSLELGDSALYFCASSVGLTGELFFGEGSRLTVL.

V gene TRBV5-1 combines with J gene TRBJ1-2; D gene unclear. CDR1 SGHRS and CDR2 YFSETQ come from the germline V gene. The V gene lost 0 bases and the J gene lost 4 bases, with 7 bases spanning the gap. The length of the CDR3 is 13 residues. CDR3 in amino acids: CASSLEQLYGYTF. CDR3 nucleotide sequence: TGCGCCAGCAGCTTGGAGCAACTCTATGGCTACACCTTC.

V and J are TRBV5-4 and TRBJ2-2, with a possible D match to TRBD2 (6 bases). The CDR3 is 12 residues long. V was pared by 9 bases and J by 5 bases, with 11 bases between. The germline gives CDR1 SGHNT, CDR2 YYREEE (reference sequence). CDR3: CAILAETGELFF. As DNA, the CDR3 is TGTGCCATCTTAGCGGAGACCGGGGAGCTGTTTTTT.

The chain joins TRBV28 to TRBJ2-7, with 7 bases identical to TRBD1. This CDR3 has 15 amino acids. V lost 5 bases to trimming and J lost 5 bases; unmatched junction nucleotides: 12. In germline, CDR1 is MDHEN, CDR2 SYDVKM. The CDR3, as DNA: TGTGCCAGCAGTCCCTACCGACAGGGACGTAACGAGCAGTACTTC. Translation: CASSPYRQGRNEQYF.

This clone occurred once. This rearrangement joins TRBV5-6 to TRBJ2-1; perhaps TRBD2 as D (5 bases). The ends were cut back, 3 bases at V and 1 base at J, with 20 bases in the middle. The CDR3 is 18 amino acids. Per germline, CDR1 SGHDT and CDR2 YYEEEE. The CDR3 here is CASSWYRELTESYNEQFF. CDR3 in DNA: TGTGCCAGCAGCTGGTACCGGGAACTCACGGAATCCTACAATGAGCAGTTCTTC.

The J gene is TRBJ2-1, the V gene TRBV7-3; D uncertain. Trimming shortened V by 2 bases and J by 9 bases, and 5 bases separated the two germline ends. Germline lookup yields CDR1 SGHTA and CDR2 FQGTGA. This CDR3 comprises 11 residues. The CDR3 sequence: CASSLGREQFF. CDR3 in DNA: TGTGCCAGCAGCTTAGGCCGTGAGCAGTTCTTC.

V usage is TRBV30 and J usage is TRBJ1-1; weak D call: TRBD1 (5 bases). V lost 7 bases to trimming and J lost 10 bases, with 22 bases between them. This CDR3 spans 13 amino acids. From germline, CDR1 is GTSNPN and CDR2 SVGIG (reference sequence). The CDR3 nucleotides read TGTGCCTTAACGGTCGCCGGGGCCGTGGGAGCTTTCTTT. Its translation: CALTVAGAVGAFF.

The chain links TRBV29-1 to TRBJ2-3; D call uncertain. The germline CDR1 and CDR2 sequences are SQVTM and ANQGSEA. This CDR3 comprises 10 residues. V was trimmed by 4 bases and J by 5 bases, leaving 4 bases between them. CDR3 DNA sequence: TGCAGCGTTGGCGAAGATACGCAGTATTTT. Amino acid sequence: CSVGEDTQYF.

The chain recombines TRBV28 with TRBJ1-4; 11 bases agree with TRBD1. Trimming removed 6 bases from V and 11 bases from J; junction bases left unmatched: 5. The CDR3 is 13 amino acids. Germline V gives CDR1 MDHEN, CDR2 SYDVKM. The CDR3 region is CASRGQGAKKLFF. The DNA of the CDR3 is TGTGCCAGCAGAGGACAGGGGGCGAAGAAACTGTTTTTT.

The table lists this clone with a count of one. This rearrangement joins TRBV28 to TRBJ1-3, with D tentatively TRBD1 (5 bases). V was shortened by 4 bases and J by 8 bases, with 15 bases between the two germline ends. The CDR3 is 14 amino acids. Per the germline V gene, CDR1 is MDHEN and CDR2 is SYDVKM. In DNA, the CDR3 is TGTGCCAGCAGTTCCCAACAGGTTGGGTACACCATATATTTT. This translates into CASSSQQVGYTIYF.

The chain carries TRBV19 and TRBJ2-1; the D gene is possibly TRBD2 (6 bases). The CDR3 length is 15 residues. Germline CDR1 and CDR2: LNHDA and SQIVND (reference sequence). V was trimmed by 3 bases and J by 4 bases, leaving 13 bases between them. CDR3 nucleotides: TGTGCCAGTAGTATTCGACGGGAGAGTTACAATGAGCAGTTCTTC. Its translation is CASSIRRESYNEQFF.

V is TRBV5-1 and J is TRBJ2-5; D is possibly TRBD2 (6 bases). The V end lost 0 bases, the J end lost 4 bases, and 16 bases lay between the germline ends. The CDR3 loop spans 16 amino acids. Germline V gene sequence: CDR1 SGHRS, CDR2 YFSETQ. The CDR3 region is CASSLAWPGGAETQYF. Here the CDR3 DNA reads TGCGCCAGCAGCTTGGCCTGGCCCGGAGGGGCAGAGACCCAGTACTTC.

This chain uses TRBV19 with TRBJ1-1; 7 nucleotides align to TRBD1. Trimming cost V 6 bases and J 6 bases; bases outside gene matches: 4. This CDR3 has 12 amino acids. Germline CDR1 reads LNHDA; CDR2 reads SQIVND (reference sequence). The DNA for the CDR3 is TGTGCCAGTAGGAAAGGGGGCCCTGAAGCTTTCTTT. Amino acids: CASRKGGPEAFF.

The V gene is TRBV18, the J gene TRBJ2-1; D gene uncertain. Germline-derived CDR1 and CDR2 are KGHSH and LQKENI. V was cut by 3 bases and J by 0 bases, with 9 bases left in between. The CDR3 runs to 15 residues. The CDR3 bases are TGTGCCAGCTCACCCTCCCACAGCTCCTACAATGAGCAGTTCTTC. Protein: CASSPSHSSYNEQFF.